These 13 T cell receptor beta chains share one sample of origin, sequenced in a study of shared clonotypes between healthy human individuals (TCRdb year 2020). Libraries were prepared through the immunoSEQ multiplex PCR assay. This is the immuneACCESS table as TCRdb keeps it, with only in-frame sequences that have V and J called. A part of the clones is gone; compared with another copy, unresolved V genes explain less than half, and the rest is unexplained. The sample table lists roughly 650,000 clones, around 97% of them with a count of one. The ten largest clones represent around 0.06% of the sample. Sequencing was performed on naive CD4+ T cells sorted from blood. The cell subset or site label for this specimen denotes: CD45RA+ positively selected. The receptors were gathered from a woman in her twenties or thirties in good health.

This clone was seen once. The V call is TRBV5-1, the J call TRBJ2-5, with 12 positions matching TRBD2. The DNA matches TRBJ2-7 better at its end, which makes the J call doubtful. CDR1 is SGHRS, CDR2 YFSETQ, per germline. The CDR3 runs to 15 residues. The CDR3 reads CASSAGLAGRDEQYF. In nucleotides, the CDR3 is TGCGCCAGCAGCGCCGGACTAGCGGGAAGAGACGAGCAGTACTTC.

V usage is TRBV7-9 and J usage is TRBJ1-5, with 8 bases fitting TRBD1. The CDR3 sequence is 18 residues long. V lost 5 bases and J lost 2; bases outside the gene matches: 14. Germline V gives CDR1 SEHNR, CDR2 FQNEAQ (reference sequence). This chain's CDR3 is CASSPSRTGKDGNQPQHF. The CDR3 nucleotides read TGTGCCAGCAGCCCCTCCAGGACAGGGAAGGACGGCAATCAGCCCCAGCATTTT.

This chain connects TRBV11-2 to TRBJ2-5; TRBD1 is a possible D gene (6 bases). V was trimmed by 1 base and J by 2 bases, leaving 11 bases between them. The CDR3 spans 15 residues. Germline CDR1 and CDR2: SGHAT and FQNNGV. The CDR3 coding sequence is TGTGCCAGCAGCTTAGGCAGCAGGGGACAAGAGACCCAGTACTTC. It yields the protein CASSLGSRGQETQYF.

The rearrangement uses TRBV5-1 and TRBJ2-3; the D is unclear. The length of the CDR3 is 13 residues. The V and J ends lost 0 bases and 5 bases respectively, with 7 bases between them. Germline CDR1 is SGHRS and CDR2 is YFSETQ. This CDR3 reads CASSLAELDTQYF. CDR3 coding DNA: TGCGCCAGCAGCTTGGCCGAGTTAGATACGCAGTATTTT. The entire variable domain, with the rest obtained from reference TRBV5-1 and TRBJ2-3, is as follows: KAGVTQTPRYLIKTRGQQVTLSCSPISGHRSVSWYQQTPGQGLQFLFEYFSETQRNKGNFPGRFSGRQFSNSRSEMNVSTLELGDSALYLCASSLAELDTQYFGPGTRLTVL.

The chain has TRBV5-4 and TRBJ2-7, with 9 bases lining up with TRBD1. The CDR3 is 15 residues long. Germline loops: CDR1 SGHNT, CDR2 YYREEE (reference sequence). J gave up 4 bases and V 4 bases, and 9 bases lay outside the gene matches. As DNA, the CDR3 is TGTGCCAGCAGCCTGGGACAGGGAGTTAGGTACGAGCAGTACTTC. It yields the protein CASSLGQGVRYEQYF.

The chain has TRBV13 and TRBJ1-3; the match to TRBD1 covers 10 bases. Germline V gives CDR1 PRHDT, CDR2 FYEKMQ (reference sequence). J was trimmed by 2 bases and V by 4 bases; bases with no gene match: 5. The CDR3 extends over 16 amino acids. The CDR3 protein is CASSSRGTGAGNTIYF. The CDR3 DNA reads TGTGCCAGCAGCTCCCGAGGGACAGGGGCTGGAAACACCATATATTTT.

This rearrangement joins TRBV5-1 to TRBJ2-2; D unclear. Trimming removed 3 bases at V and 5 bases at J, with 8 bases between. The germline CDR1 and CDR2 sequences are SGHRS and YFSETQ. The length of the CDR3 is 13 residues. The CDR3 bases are TGCGCCAGCAGCTCGACCAGGACCGGGGAGCTGTTTTTT. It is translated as CASSSTRTGELFF.

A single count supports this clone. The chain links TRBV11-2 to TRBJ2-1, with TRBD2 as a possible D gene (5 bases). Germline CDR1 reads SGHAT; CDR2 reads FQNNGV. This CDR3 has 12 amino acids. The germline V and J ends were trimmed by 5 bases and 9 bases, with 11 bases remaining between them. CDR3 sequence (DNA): TGTGCCAGCAGCGGGAGCAAGCGTGAGCAGTTCTTC. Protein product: CASSGSKREQFF.

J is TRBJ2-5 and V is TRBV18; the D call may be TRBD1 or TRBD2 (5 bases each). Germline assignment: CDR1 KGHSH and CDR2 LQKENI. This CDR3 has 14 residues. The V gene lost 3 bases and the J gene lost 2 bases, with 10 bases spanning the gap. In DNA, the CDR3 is TGTGCCAGCTCACCTGTGGGGGTTCAAGAGACCCAGTACTTC. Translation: CASSPVGVQETQYF.

This CDR3 is CASSRYLLRGNQPQHF. In DNA form, the CDR3 reads TGCGCCAGCAGCCGATACTTGCTTCGGGGCAATCAGCCCCAGCATTTT. The chain carries TRBV4-1 and TRBJ1-5; D gene uncertain. CDR3 length: 16 amino acids. CDR1 and CDR2 (germline): MGHRA, YSYEKL. The V end was cut by 4 bases, the J end by 2 bases, with 15 bases between.

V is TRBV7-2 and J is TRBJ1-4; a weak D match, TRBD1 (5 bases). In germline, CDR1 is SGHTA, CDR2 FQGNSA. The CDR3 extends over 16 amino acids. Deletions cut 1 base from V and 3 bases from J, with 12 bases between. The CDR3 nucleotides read TGTGCCAGCAGCTTAGGGAGCCGGGGCTCTAATGAAAAACTGTTTTTT. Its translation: CASSLGSRGSNEKLFF.

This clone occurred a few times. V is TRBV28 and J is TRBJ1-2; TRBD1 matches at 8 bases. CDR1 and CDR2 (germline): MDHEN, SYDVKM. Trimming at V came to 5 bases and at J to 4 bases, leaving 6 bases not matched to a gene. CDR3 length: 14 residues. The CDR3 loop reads CASSPGQGSYGYTF. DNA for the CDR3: TGTGCCAGCAGTCCCGGACAGGGAAGCTATGGCTACACCTTC.

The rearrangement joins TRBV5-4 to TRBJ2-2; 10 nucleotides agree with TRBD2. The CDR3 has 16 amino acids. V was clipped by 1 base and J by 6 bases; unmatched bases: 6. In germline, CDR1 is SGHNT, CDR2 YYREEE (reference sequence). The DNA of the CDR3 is TGTGCCAGCAGCTTGAGGCTAGCGGGAGTCCCCGGGGAGCTGTTTTTT. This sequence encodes CASSLRLAGVPGELFF.